Listed below are T cell receptor beta chains from one sample, sequenced in a study of early T cells in non-severe SARS-CoV-2 infection. From the 5' RACE reads, TCRdb called clonotypes with MiXCR, one entry per CDR3 protein. Of 70,000 to 95,000 distinct CDR3 sequences listed, around a tenth are singletons. Sequencing was done on a sample of whole blood. The receptors originated from an adult who was a healthcare worker with PCR-confirmed SARS-CoV-2 infection or an uninfected control (not recorded which). Both conserved end residues are part of each CDR3. A D gene is named only where the DNA matches it firmly. Clone size, where shown, is once, few, many, or a class for clones that have expanded.

cdr3_aa,cdr3_nt,d_call,clone_size,j_call,v_call
CASSPWGGDNEQFF,TGTGCCAGCAGCCCCTGGGGGGGGGACAATGAGCAGTTCTTC,TRBD2,few,TRBJ2-1,TRBV7-6
CSATPYRKETQYF,TGCAGTGCTACACCTTATAGAAAAGAGACCCAGTACTTC,NA,many,TRBJ2-5,TRBV20-1
CASIPHTQYF,TGTGCCAGCATCCCCCATACGCAGTATTTT,NA,many,TRBJ2-3,TRBV25-1
CASSPWGAGGRETQYF,TGTGCCAGCAGCCCATGGGGAGCGGGGGGGCGAGAGACCCAGTACTTC,TRBD2,NA,TRBJ2-5,TRBV3-1
CASSETGDPNEKLFF,TGTGCCAGCAGCGAGACAGGTGACCCTAATGAAAAACTGTTTTTT,NA,many,TRBJ1-4,TRBV11-1
CASNLAQGPYNEQFF,TGTGCCAGCAACCTCGCTCAGGGTCCCTACAATGAGCAGTTCTTC,NA,NA,TRBJ2-1,TRBV9
CASRQRGQGIGRGNQPQHF,TGTGCCAGCAGACAGCGGGGACAGGGGATTGGGCGCGGGAATCAGCCCCAGCATTTT,TRBD1,many,TRBJ1-5,TRBV6-1
CASSLDGGRWTDTQYF,TGTGCCAGCAGCTTAGATGGCGGGAGGTGGACAGATACGCAGTATTTT,TRBD2,many,TRBJ2-3,TRBV5-4
CASSSLGVETQYF,TGTGCCAGCAGTTCACTAGGGGTGGAGACCCAGTACTTC,NA,many,TRBJ2-5,TRBV28
CSARDTYSGRVGPRTGELFF,TGCAGTGCTAGGGACACATATAGCGGGAGGGTAGGGCCGAGGACCGGGGAGCTGTTTTTT,TRBD2,many,TRBJ2-2,TRBV20-1
CASTGHTEAFF,TGTGCCAGCACAGGACACACTGAAGCTTTCTTT,NA,NA,TRBJ1-1,TRBV3-1
CASSENPGNTIYF,TGTGCCAGCAGTGAAAATCCTGGAAACACCATATATTTT,NA,many,TRBJ1-3,TRBV25-1
CASSPTVGLEAFF,TGCGCCAGCAGCCCGACGGTAGGGCTTGAAGCTTTCTTT,NA,many,TRBJ1-1,TRBV5-1
CASGDRGRQETQYF,TGTGCCAGCGGTGACAGGGGGAGACAAGAGACCCAGTACTTC,TRBD1,many,TRBJ2-5,TRBV6-5
CASSLSSGSLYNEQFF,TGCGCCAGCAGCTTGAGTAGCGGGAGCTTGTACAATGAGCAGTTCTTC,TRBD2,many,TRBJ2-1,TRBV5-1
CASSLDRGDGYTF,TGTGCCAGCAGCTTGGACAGGGGAGATGGCTACACCTTC,TRBD1,many,TRBJ1-2,TRBV11-2
CASSVRQGEIGELFF,TGCGCCAGCAGCGTACGACAGGGAGAGATCGGGGAGCTGTTTTTT,TRBD1,NA,TRBJ2-2,TRBV5-1
CAWSDPPSMYGYTF,TGTGCCTGGAGTGACCCACCATCCATGTATGGCTACACCTTC,NA,few,TRBJ1-2,TRBV30
CASSPRAPSSKQYF,TGTGCCAGTAGTCCTCGGGCCCCCTCGAGCAAGCAGTACTTC,NA,NA,TRBJ2-7,TRBV19
CASSGLGVGEQYF,TGTGCCAGCAGTGGTTTAGGGGTTGGCGAGCAGTACTTC,NA,few,TRBJ2-7,TRBV25-1
CASGLSGPETQYF,TGTGCTAGTGGTTTGAGTGGGCCGGAGACCCAGTACTTC,NA,many,TRBJ2-5,TRBV12-5
CSARGLAWYEQYF,TGCAGTGCTAGGGGACTAGCGTGGTACGAGCAGTACTTC,TRBD2,few,TRBJ2-7,TRBV20-1
CATEGLANEQYF,TGTGCCACGGAGGGACTAGCAAATGAGCAGTACTTC,TRBD2,many,TRBJ2-7,TRBV10-3
CASSLGEREAFF,TGTGCCAGCAGCTTGGGGGAGCGGGAAGCTTTCTTT,NA,many,TRBJ1-1,TRBV11-2
CASSSTGGNTIYF,TGTGCCAGCAGCTCTACAGGAGGAAACACCATATATTTT,NA,few,TRBJ1-3,TRBV11-2
CASSQDPGAQPQHF,TGTGCCAGCAGCCAAGATCCAGGGGCTCAGCCCCAGCATTTT,NA,few,TRBJ1-5,TRBV3-1
CASSERLAGATDTQYF,TGTGCCAGCAGTGAACGGCTAGCGGGAGCCACAGATACGCAGTATTTT,TRBD2,few,TRBJ2-3,TRBV2
CASTGDTPYEQYF,TGTGCCAGCACGGGGGACACCCCCTACGAGCAGTACTTC,NA,NA,TRBJ2-7,TRBV12-3/TRBV12-4
CASSFGVSDEQFF,TGTGCCAGCAGCTTTGGGGTTTCGGATGAGCAGTTCTTC,NA,many,TRBJ2-1,TRBV7-3
CAWSVHGFGELFF,TGTGCCTGGAGTGTACACGGGTTCGGGGAGCTGTTTTTT,NA,many,TRBJ2-2,TRBV30
CASSPGISNQPQHF,TGTGCCAGCTCACCAGGGATAAGCAATCAGCCCCAGCATTTT,NA,many,TRBJ1-5,TRBV18
CSAREGAGSGPQYF,TGCAGTGCTAGAGAGGGGGCGGGATCTGGACCGCAGTATTTT,NA,many,TRBJ2-3,TRBV20-1
CASSPLPYSNQPQHF,TGTGCCAGCAGCCCCCTACCTTATAGCAATCAGCCCCAGCATTTT,NA,many,TRBJ1-5,TRBV7-8
CASSYDPSSYEQYF,TGCGCCAGCAGCTACGACCCCAGCTCCTACGAGCAGTACTTC,NA,few,TRBJ2-7,TRBV5-1
CASTSRRLYEQFF,TGTGCCAGCACCTCACGTAGGCTGTACGAGCAGTTCTTC,NA,NA,TRBJ2-1,TRBV28
CASSLDGRSTDTQYF,TGTGCCAGCAGCTTAGACGGACGGAGCACAGATACGCAGTATTTT,NA,many,TRBJ2-3,TRBV7-6
CASSKQVLNEKLFF,TGTGCCAGCAGCAAACAGGTCCTCAATGAAAAACTGTTTTTT,NA,few,TRBJ1-4,TRBV7-2
CASTWTSGSPDTQYF,TGTGCCAGCACCTGGACTAGCGGGAGCCCAGATACGCAGTATTTT,TRBD2,few,TRBJ2-3,TRBV28
CASSLGSPLHF,TGTGCCAGCAGCTTGGGTTCACCCCTCCACTTT,NA,many,TRBJ1-6,TRBV7-8
CASSRYNSGNTIYF,TGTGCCAGCAGCCGATACAACTCTGGAAACACCATATATTTT,NA,few,TRBJ1-3,TRBV6-6
CASSLGQERGDEQFF,TGTGCCAGCAGTTTAGGACAGGAAAGGGGGGATGAGCAGTTCTTC,NA,many,TRBJ2-1,TRBV28
CSAKSALGGWNTEAFF,TGCAGTGCCAAAAGCGCTCTGGGGGGGTGGAACACTGAAGCTTTCTTT,NA,NA,TRBJ1-1,TRBV20-1
CASSLIGFGNTGELFF,TGTGCCAGCAGTTTAATTGGGTTTGGGAACACCGGGGAGCTGTTTTTT,NA,many,TRBJ2-2,TRBV27
CASSTTGGGETQYF,TGTGCCAGTAGTACGACAGGGGGTGGGGAGACCCAGTACTTC,TRBD1,many,TRBJ2-5,TRBV19
CASSLERGYSYEQYF,TGCGCCAGCAGCTTGGAGCGGGGTTACTCCTACGAGCAGTACTTC,TRBD2,few,TRBJ2-7,TRBV5-1
CSVRQGSSYEQYF,TGCAGCGTTAGACAGGGGAGCTCCTACGAGCAGTACTTC,TRBD1,many,TRBJ2-7,TRBV29-1
CSAILAGVRNEQFF,TGCAGTGCAATACTAGCGGGAGTTCGCAATGAGCAGTTCTTC,TRBD2,NA,TRBJ2-1,TRBV20-1
CASSVSIVTQNEQFF,TGTGCCAGCAGCGTCTCTATTGTCACCCAAAATGAGCAGTTCTTC,NA,many,TRBJ2-1,TRBV9
CASSLWAGGTDTQYF,TGTGCCAGCAGTTTATGGGCAGGGGGCACAGATACGCAGTATTTT,NA,NA,TRBJ2-3,TRBV28
CTSSRTQGALEQYF,TGCACCAGCAGCCGGACGCAGGGAGCCCTCGAGCAGTACTTC,NA,NA,TRBJ2-7,TRBV4-1
CASRHPGLAGGYEQFF,TGTGCCAGCAGACACCCGGGACTAGCGGGAGGTTATGAGCAGTTCTTC,TRBD2,few,TRBJ2-1,TRBV2
CASLPGHSGANVLTF,TGTGCCAGCTTACCCGGGCACTCTGGGGCCAACGTCCTGACTTTC,NA,few,TRBJ2-6,TRBV6-1
CSASGASWISGRGSYNEQFF,TGCAGTGCTAGTGGCGCTTCCTGGATTAGCGGGAGGGGATCCTACAATGAGCAGTTCTTC,TRBD2,many,TRBJ2-1,TRBV20-1
CASSQEDSENTGELFF,TGTGCCAGCAGCCAAGAGGATAGCGAAAACACCGGGGAGCTGTTTTTT,NA,NA,TRBJ2-2,TRBV4-2
CASSPGASFLEQFF,TGTGCCAGCAGTCCGGGGGCTAGTTTCCTTGAGCAGTTCTTC,NA,many,TRBJ2-1,TRBV6-5
CASSLRPSGPLFF,TGTGCCAGCAGCCTACGGCCTAGCGGGCCCCTCTTTTTC,TRBD2,NA,TRBJ2-7,TRBV7-9
CASTQRWGQETQYF,TGTGCCAGTACCCAGCGGTGGGGCCAAGAGACCCAGTACTTC,NA,many,TRBJ2-5,TRBV19
CASSLVGLAGGAEQFF,TGTGCCAGCAGCTTAGTAGGACTAGCGGGAGGTGCTGAGCAGTTCTTC,TRBD2,NA,TRBJ2-1,TRBV7-2
CASSATSGSTDTQYF,TGTGCCAGCAGTGCTACTAGCGGGAGTACAGATACGCAGTATTTT,TRBD2,many,TRBJ2-3,TRBV6-4